The 10 T cell receptor beta chains presented below share a single source sample, sequenced in a study of T cell responses to AZD1222 COVID-19 vaccine. Libraries were prepared by immunoSEQ multiplex PCR; TCRdb keeps only in-frame clonotypes and omits some of them. Here the sample spans about 110,000 clones, roughly 82% being singletons. Here the sequenced sample was peripheral blood, taken on day 0 of AZD1222 vaccination. These receptors were collected from an adult in good health.

V and J are TRBV24-1 and TRBJ1-2; D call uncertain. The V gene lost 3 bases and the J gene lost 7 bases, with 11 bases spanning the gap. Germline CDR1 and CDR2: KGHDR and SFDVKD. CDR3 size: 13 residues. As DNA, the CDR3 is TGTGCCACCAGTGATCCCACAGTCGCTGGCTACACCTTC. The encoded protein is CATSDPTVAGYTF.

This clone was observed a handful of times. The chain has TRBV16 and TRBJ2-7, with 9 bases matching TRBD2. Germline V gives CDR1 KGHSY, CDR2 FQNENV. The V gene end was trimmed by 3 bases and the J gene end by 1 base; junction bases not matched to a gene: 7. The CDR3 length is 16 residues. The CDR3 sequence: CASSHPASGDSYEQYF. Here the CDR3 DNA reads TGTGCCAGCAGCCATCCGGCTAGCGGGGATTCCTACGAGCAGTACTTC.

The chain carries TRBV6-2 or TRBV6-3 and TRBJ2-5; TRBD2 matches at 8 bases. V gave up 6 bases and J gave up 1 base; unmatched junction bases: 10. Germline V gene sequence: CDR1 MNHEY, CDR2 SVGEGT. CDR3 length equals 16 residues. The CDR3 bases are TGTGCCAGCAGCCGCGGGGTAGCGGGGATCCAAGAGACCCAGTACTTC. It codes for CASSRGVAGIQETQYF.

This chain connects TRBV7-2 to TRBJ1-5; TRBD1 matches at 8 bases. The V gene end was trimmed by 1 base and the J gene end by 5 bases; junction bases not matched to a gene: 4. CDR1 and CDR2 (germline): SGHTA, FQGNSA. The CDR3 runs to 15 residues. The CDR3 spells CASSLGTGQHQPQHF. Written as DNA, the CDR3 is TGTGCCAGCAGCTTAGGGACAGGGCAGCATCAGCCCCAGCATTTT.

Points on this clone: The junction departs from germline at one end; a sequencing error may be responsible. This chain joins TRBV18 and TRBJ1-1, with 9 bases identical to TRBD1. The CDR3 is made up of 12 amino acids. The germline gives CDR1 KGHSH, CDR2 LQKENI. As DNA, the CDR3 is TGTGCCAGCTCACAGGGACAGGGCGTTTCTCACTTT. Amino acid sequence: CASSQGQGVSHF.

The rearrangement joins TRBV19 to TRBJ2-7, with unresolved D. This CDR3 comprises 11 residues. Germline V lookup: CDR1 LNHDA, CDR2 SQIVND (reference sequence). V lost 4 bases and J 2 bases, leaving 3 bases between the germline ends. CDR3 in DNA: TGTGCCAGTAGTAGGGCCTACGAGCAGTACTTC. Translated, it gives CASSRAYEQYF. The full variable domain, rest sourced from reference TRBV19 and TRBJ2-7, is DGGITQSPKYLFRKEGQNVTLSCEQNLNHDAMYWYRQDPGQGLRLIYYSQIVNDFQKGDIAEGYSVSREKKESFPLTVTSAQKNPTAFYLCASSRAYEQYFGPGTRLTVT.

CDR3 nucleotides: TGTGCCAGCAGTTTAAGGGCCGAATATGGCTACACCTTC. Translating gives CASSLRAEYGYTF. The rearrangement uses TRBV27 and TRBJ1-2; D is undetermined. CDR3 length: 13 amino acids. CDR1 and CDR2 from the germline V gene are MNHEY and SMNVEV (reference sequence). Trimming shortened V by 2 bases and J by 5 bases, and 9 bases separated the two germline ends.

The V call is TRBV11-2, the J call TRBJ1-2; D uncertain. Germline-derived CDR1 and CDR2 are SGHAT and FQNNGV. The V gene lost 5 bases and the J gene lost 5 bases, with 30 bases spanning the gap. This CDR3 region has 19 residues. As DNA, the CDR3 is TGTGCCAGCAGCATCTCTGGTGGGGTATGGAGAATTCGGGGTTATGGCTACACCTTC. Translation gives CASSISGGVWRIRGYGYTF.

The gene calls are TRBV7-2 and TRBJ2-7; 8 nucleotides match TRBD1. V was clipped by 1 base and J by 3 bases; unmatched bases: 11. CDR1 and CDR2 (germline): SGHTA, FQGNSA. This CDR3 has 17 residues. The CDR3 protein is CASSLVAGGLANYEQYF. In nucleotides, the CDR3 is TGTGCCAGCAGCTTAGTTGCAGGGGGCCTTGCCAACTACGAGCAGTACTTC.

The chain is built from TRBV2 and TRBJ1-6; 8 bases map to TRBD1. With V trimmed by 5 bases and J by 6 bases, 6 bases remained unmatched. Germline V gene lookup returns CDR1 SNHLY and CDR2 FYNNEI. The CDR3 spans 15 residues. CDR3 residues: CASSLGTGSNSPLHF. The CDR3 DNA is TGTGCCAGCAGTTTGGGGACAGGATCTAATTCACCCCTCCACTTT. The whole variable domain, filled in from reference TRBV2 and TRBJ1-6, reads EPEVTQTPSHQVTQMGQEVILRCVPISNHLYFYWYRQILGQKVEFLVSFYNNEISEKSEIFDDQFSVERPDGSNFTLKIRSTKLEDSAMYFCASSLGTGSNSPLHFGNGTRLTVT.